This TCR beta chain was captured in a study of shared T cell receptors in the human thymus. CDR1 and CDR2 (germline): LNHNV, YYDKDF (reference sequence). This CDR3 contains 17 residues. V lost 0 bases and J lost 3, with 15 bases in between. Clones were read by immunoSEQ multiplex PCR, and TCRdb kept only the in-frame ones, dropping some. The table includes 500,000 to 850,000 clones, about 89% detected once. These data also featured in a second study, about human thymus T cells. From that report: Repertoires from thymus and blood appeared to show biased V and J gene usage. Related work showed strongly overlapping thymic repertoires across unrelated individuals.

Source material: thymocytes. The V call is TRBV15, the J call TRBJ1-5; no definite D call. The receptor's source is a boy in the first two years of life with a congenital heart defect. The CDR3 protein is CATSRDPIRSFNQPQHF. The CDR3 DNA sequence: TGTGCCACCAGCAGAGACCCTATTAGGAGTTTCAATCAGCCCCAGCATTTT.